This paragraph reports one T cell receptor (beta chain). What it binds is not known. This entry belongs to a study of T-cell memory formation after mild COVID-19. Study summary: TCR clusters were mostly confined to one donor each. Study-wide results and caveats: Clones that shrank (day 15 to 85) were balanced CD4/CD8, whereas later expanders leaned CD4+.

The CDR3 is made up of 14 amino acids. Germline CDR1 DFQATT, CDR2 SNEGSKA (reference sequence). V lost 2 bases, J lost 1 base, and 9 bases lay in between. Amplification by 5'RACE using constant-segment primers produced TCR alpha and TCR beta cDNA libraries that carried sample barcodes and UMIs. One entry per CDR3 protein results from TCRdb running MiXCR on the 5' RACE reads. The sample records about 190,000 distinct CDR3 sequences, around 25% being singletons. The V gene is TRBV20-1, the J gene TRBJ1-5; D unresolved. The sequenced sample was PBMCs or a T cell subset sorted from them (not recorded which). This receptor was obtained from an adult woman who had mild COVID-19 (a few samples of this study predate the infection). Cell type and time point are not known. CDR3 coding DNA: TGCAGTGCTAGATACGGGCGGAGCAATCAGCCCCAGCATTTT. Translated: CSARYGRSNQPQHF.